This TCR beta chain was identified in a study of blood T cell repertoires in COVID-19. The repertoire was sequenced with immunoSEQ multiplex PCR; TCRdb's copy has only in-frame clones and lacks some. The repertoire holds some 220,000 clones, approximately 85% seen once, with about 2.5% in the top ten. This clone was counted a single time. CDR3 length equals 13 residues. Trimming left V 9 bases short and J 4 bases short, with 12 bases between. The V gene's germline CDR1 is LNHDA and CDR2 SQIVND (reference sequence). The clonotype was recovered from a woman in her 70s with COVID-19, enrolled during active disease. This chain joins TRBV19 and TRBJ2-2, with D possibly TRBD1 on 6 matching bases. Sequencing was carried out using peripheral blood. The CDR3 loop is CASSTGGTGELFF. The DNA of the CDR3 is TGTGCCAGCTCGACAGGCGGCACCGGGGAGCTGTTTTTT. The full variable domain, rest sourced from reference TRBV19 and TRBJ2-2, is DGGITQSPKYLFRKEGQNVTLSCEQNLNHDAMYWYRQDPGQGLRLIYYSQIVNDFQKGDIAEGYSVSREKKESFPLTVTSAQKNPTAFYLCASSTGGTGELFFGEGSRLTVL.